The 17 T cell receptor beta chains listed next were all sequenced from one sample in a study of T-cell reconstitution after alpha-beta-depleted transplantation in children. The TCRbeta library was prepared with unique molecular identifiers. MiXCR was run by TCRdb on the PCR reads, yielding one entry per CDR3 protein. Of 190,000 or so distinct CDR3 sequences in the sample, 13% to 15% are singletons; the top ten hold under 15%. The material sequenced was PBMCs from the stem cell graft donor, taken from the stem cell graft. These receptor sequences come from a human donor who donated a stem cell graft to a child with acute lymphoblastic leukemia.

This clonotype has a count of ten or more. The chain joins TRBV6-2 or TRBV6-3 to TRBJ2-2; TRBD2 matches 10 bases. CDR1 and CDR2 (germline): MNHEY, SVGEGT. With 4 bases clipped from V and 3 bases from J, the junction kept 5 bases outside the gene matches. This CDR3 has 16 amino acids. As DNA, the CDR3 is TGTGCCAGCAGTTTCCGGCTAGCGGGAGACACCGGGGAGCTGTTTTTT. Translation: CASSFRLAGDTGELFF.

This clonotype has at least ten counts. The V gene is TRBV5-6, the J gene TRBJ2-5, with 14 bases that match TRBD2. J was trimmed by 6 bases and V by 0 bases; bases with no gene match: 4. This CDR3 region has 16 residues. The germline V gene has CDR1 SGHDT and CDR2 YYEEEE. CDR3 region: CASSLVGTSGRKTQYF. In DNA, the CDR3 is TGTGCCAGCAGCTTGGTGGGGACTAGCGGGAGAAAGACCCAGTACTTC.

The gene calls are TRBV9 and TRBJ1-1, with a tentative D call TRBD1 (5 bases). The germline V gene has CDR1 SGDLS and CDR2 YYNGEE. The CDR3 is 15 residues long. Trimming cost V 0 bases and J 6 bases, with 15 bases left between them. CDR3 in amino acids: CASSVAEGAQSEAFF. CDR3 coding DNA: TGTGCCAGCAGCGTAGCTGAAGGGGCCCAATCTGAAGCTTTCTTT.

This clonotype was observed at least ten times. The genes are TRBV5-1 and TRBJ2-7, with 7 bases fitting TRBD2. Trimming cost V 4 bases and J 2 bases; bases outside gene matches: 6. CDR3 length: 14 residues. The V gene's germline CDR1 is SGHRS and CDR2 YFSETQ. Here the CDR3 reads CASSATSPPYEQYF. The CDR3 DNA follows: TGCGCCAGCAGCGCGACTAGCCCCCCCTACGAGCAGTACTTC.

This clonotype was counted ten times or more. The chain couples TRBV5-1 to TRBJ2-3; D is undetermined. The CDR3 is 16 amino acids. The germline CDR1 and CDR2 sequences are SGHRS and YFSETQ. V was clipped by 1 base and J by 6 bases, with 18 bases between them. The CDR3 DNA sequence: TGCGCCAGCAGCTTGCTTCCCTCAAATCCTTCGGATACGCAGTATTTT. It yields the protein CASSLLPSNPSDTQYF. The full variable domain, completed using reference TRBV5-1 and TRBJ2-3, is KAGVTQTPRYLIKTRGQQVTLSCSPISGHRSVSWYQQTPGQGLQFLFEYFSETQRNKGNFPGRFSGRQFSNSRSEMNVSTLELGDSALYLCASSLLPSNPSDTQYFGPGTRLTVL.

The genes are TRBV12-3 or TRBV12-4 and TRBJ2-1; D is undetermined. The V and J ends lost 5 bases and 2 bases respectively, with 13 bases between them. The CDR3 is 15 amino acids. This CDR3 reads CASSQRRGTYNEQFF. In nucleotides, the CDR3 is TGTGCCAGCAGTCAGCGCAGAGGTACCTACAATGAGCAGTTCTTC.

This clonotype was detected only a few times. This sequence joins TRBV7-9 and TRBJ2-1, with a tentative D call TRBD2 (6 bases). This CDR3 is 14 amino acids long. Germline CDR1 SEHNR, CDR2 FQNEAQ (reference sequence). Trimming took 5 bases from V and 4 from J, leaving 12 bases between them. The CDR3 nucleotides read TGTGCCAGCAGCCATCGGGGGAGTTACAATGAGCAGTTCTTC. Its protein is CASSHRGSYNEQFF.

The sample holds many counts of this clonotype. The chain recombines TRBV20-1 with TRBJ1-1, with D unclear. V dropped 3 bases and J dropped 0 bases, with 14 bases sitting between them. The CDR3 spans 15 residues. CDR1 is DFQATT and CDR2 is SNEGSKA in the germline V gene (reference sequence). CDR3 coding DNA: TGCAGTGCTAGCCCTCCTTGGGTGATGAACACTGAAGCTTTCTTT. Its translation: CSASPPWVMNTEAFF.

There are many counts of this clonotype. This chain connects TRBV5-1 to TRBJ2-1, with D uncertain. The length of the CDR3 is 14 residues. Germline values: CDR1 SGHRS, CDR2 YFSETQ. With 4 bases removed from V and 0 bases from J, the gap between germline ends came to 8 bases. The CDR3 spells CASSILSSYNEQFF. The CDR3 DNA reads as TGCGCCAGCAGCATACTAAGCTCCTACAATGAGCAGTTCTTC.

This clonotype turned up a few times. The V gene is TRBV12-3 or TRBV12-4, the J gene TRBJ2-1, with TRBD2 matching 13 bases. The CDR3 is 17 amino acids. J was trimmed by 5 bases and V by 5 bases; bases with no gene match: 9. This chain's CDR3 is CASSRMGLAGKDNEQFF. The DNA for the CDR3 is TGTGCCAGCAGTAGGATGGGACTAGCGGGGAAGGACAATGAGCAGTTCTTC.

This clonotype was seen repeatedly, ten times or more. This chain uses TRBV12-3 or TRBV12-4 with TRBJ2-1; tentatively, D is TRBD2 (6 bases). The CDR3 has 16 residues. Trimming pared 1 base from V and 0 bases from J, leaving 10 bases between. The CDR3 DNA sequence: TGTGCCAGCAGTTTAGGAGGACTACGCTCCTACAATGAGCAGTTCTTC. The encoded protein is CASSLGGLRSYNEQFF.

The chain has TRBV5-1 and TRBJ1-1; D is unclear. The CDR3 is 14 residues long. Germline V CDR1 and CDR2: SGHRS, YFSETQ. With 4 bases removed from V and 2 bases from J, the gap between germline ends came to 12 bases. CDR3 in amino acids: CASSRSRGNTEAFF. The CDR3 DNA sequence: TGCGCCAGCAGCAGATCGAGAGGCAACACTGAAGCTTTCTTT.

The J gene is TRBJ1-1, the V gene TRBV11-3; perhaps TRBD1 as D (6 bases). V was clipped by 2 bases and J by 0 bases, with 16 bases between them. The CDR3 has 17 amino acids. Germline CDR1 is SGHNT and CDR2 is YENEEA. CDR3 sequence: CASSLPRIQGMNTEAFF. The CDR3 bases are TGTGCCAGCAGCTTACCGAGAATTCAGGGGATGAACACTGAAGCTTTCTTT.

Many counts were recorded for this clonotype. The germline gene is not matched at one end of the junction; a read error may be the cause. The chain uses TRBV20-1 and TRBJ1-1, with 7 bases aligning to TRBD1. The V gene's germline CDR1 is DFQATT and CDR2 SNEGSKA (reference sequence). The CDR3 is 11 residues long. CDR3 sequence: CSAPIGGLFLF. The CDR3 region has the DNA TGCAGTGCCCCGATAGGGGGCTTGTTTCTCTTT.

This clonotype was seen a single time. This sequence may be a read error, since a much larger clone differs from it by one base. This chain uses TRBV5-1 with TRBJ1-2, with TRBD1 matching 7 bases. V dropped 4 bases and J dropped 4; count of bases not matched to a gene: 13. CDR1 is SGHRS, CDR2 YFSETQ, per germline. The CDR3 contains 16 residues. The CDR3 nucleotides read TGCGCCAGCAGCCTCGGACAGGTGGCACTGGGCTATGGCTACACCTTC. Its protein is CASSLGQVALGYGYTF.

At least ten counts were recorded for this clonotype. J is TRBJ2-1 and V is TRBV7-2, with unresolved D. CDR1 is SGHTA and CDR2 is FQGNSA in the germline V gene. V gave up 2 bases and J gave up 8 bases, with 4 bases separating them. The CDR3 covers 11 residues. For the CDR3, the DNA is TGTGCCAGCAGCTTAACTTATGAGCAGTTCTTC. Amino acid sequence: CASSLTYEQFF.

The V and J genes are TRBV20-1 and TRBJ2-2; D could derive from TRBD1 or TRBD2 (5 bases each). V was clipped by 3 bases and J by 7 bases, with 15 bases between them. Germline V gene sequence: CDR1 DFQATT, CDR2 SNEGSKA (reference sequence). The CDR3 is made up of 14 amino acids. CDR3 amino acids: CSARDLGTNGELFF. As DNA, the CDR3 is TGCAGTGCTAGGGACCTCGGGACGAACGGGGAGCTGTTTTTT.